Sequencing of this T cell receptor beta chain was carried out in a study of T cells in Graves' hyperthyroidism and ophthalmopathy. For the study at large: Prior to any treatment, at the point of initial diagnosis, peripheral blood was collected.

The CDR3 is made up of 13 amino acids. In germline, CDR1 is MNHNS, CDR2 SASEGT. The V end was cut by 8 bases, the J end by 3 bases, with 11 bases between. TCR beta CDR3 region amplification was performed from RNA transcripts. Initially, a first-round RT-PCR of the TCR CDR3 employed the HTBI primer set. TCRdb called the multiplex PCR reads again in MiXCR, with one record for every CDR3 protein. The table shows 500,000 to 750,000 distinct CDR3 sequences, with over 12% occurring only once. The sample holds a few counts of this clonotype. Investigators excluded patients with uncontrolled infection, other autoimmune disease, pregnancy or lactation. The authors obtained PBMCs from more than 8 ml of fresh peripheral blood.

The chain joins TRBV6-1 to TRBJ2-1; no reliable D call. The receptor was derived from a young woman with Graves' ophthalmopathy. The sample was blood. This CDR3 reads CASAWDHYNEQFF. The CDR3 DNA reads TGTGCCAGCGCATGGGATCACTACAATGAGCAGTTCTTC.